This T cell receptor beta chain is from a study of read filtering for tumor transcriptome and immune sequencing. Overall study: Transcriptome libraries were built from DNase-treated RNA.

This clonotype was found many times. The library was built from about 400 ng RNA with molecular barcoded adaptors for alpha/delta and beta/gamma chains. TCRdb redid the calling of the reads with MiXCR, one entry per CDR3 protein. The repertoire holds approximately 65,000 distinct CDR3 sequences, with about 15% as singletons. Trimming removed 6 bases from V and 7 bases from J; junction bases left unmatched: 9. The CDR3 runs to 14 residues. CDR1 is MNHEY, CDR2 SMNVEV, per germline (reference sequence). Every patient had bone marrow sampled while the disease was active. The chain is built from TRBV27 and TRBJ2-1; TRBD1 agrees at 7 bases. This sequence originates from a donor at least 40 years old with multiple myeloma. The specimen sequenced was a population of CD138-negative cells sorted from bone marrow. The CDR3 region is CASRGQARGNEQFF. The CDR3 region has the DNA TGTGCCAGCAGAGGACAGGCCCGCGGGAATGAGCAGTTCTTC.